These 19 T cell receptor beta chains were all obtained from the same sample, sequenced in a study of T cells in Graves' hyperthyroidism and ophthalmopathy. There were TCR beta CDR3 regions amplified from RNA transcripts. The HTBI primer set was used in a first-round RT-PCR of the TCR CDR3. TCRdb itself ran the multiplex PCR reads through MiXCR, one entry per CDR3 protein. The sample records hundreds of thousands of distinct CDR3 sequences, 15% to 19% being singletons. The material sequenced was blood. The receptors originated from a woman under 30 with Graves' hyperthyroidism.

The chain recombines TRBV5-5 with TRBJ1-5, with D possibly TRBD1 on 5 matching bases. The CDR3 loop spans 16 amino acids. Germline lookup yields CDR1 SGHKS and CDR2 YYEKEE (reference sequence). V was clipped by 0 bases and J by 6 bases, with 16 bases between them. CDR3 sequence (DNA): TGTGCCAGCAGCTTGGGTTTGGACAACTTGGGTCAGCCCCAGCATTTT. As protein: CASSLGLDNLGQPQHF.

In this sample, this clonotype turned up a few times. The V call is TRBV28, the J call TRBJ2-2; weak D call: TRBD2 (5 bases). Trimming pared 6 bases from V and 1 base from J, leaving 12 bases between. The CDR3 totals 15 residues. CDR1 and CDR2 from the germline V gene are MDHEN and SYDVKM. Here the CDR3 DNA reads TGTGCCAGCAGCCCGTCGGGGAGGAACACCGGGGAGCTGTTTTTT. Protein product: CASSPSGRNTGELFF.

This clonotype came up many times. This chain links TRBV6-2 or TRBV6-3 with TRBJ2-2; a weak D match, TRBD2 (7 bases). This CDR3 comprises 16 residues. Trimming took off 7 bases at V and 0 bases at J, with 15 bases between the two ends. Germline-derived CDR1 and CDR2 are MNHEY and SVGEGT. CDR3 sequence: CASTTGGTPNTGELFF. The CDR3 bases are TGTGCCAGCACCACGGGGGGCACCCCGAACACCGGGGAGCTGTTTTTT.

The DNA of the CDR3 is TGTGCCAGCAGCTCGAGAGGGGGCCCCGATACTGAAGCTTTCTTT. Amino acids: CASSSRGGPDTEAFF. V usage is TRBV11-3 and J usage is TRBJ1-1; 7 nucleotides line up with TRBD1. Looked up from germline, CDR1 is SGHNT and CDR2 is YENEEA. CDR3 size: 15 residues. V shed 4 bases and J 5 bases; nucleotides not matched to a gene: 10.

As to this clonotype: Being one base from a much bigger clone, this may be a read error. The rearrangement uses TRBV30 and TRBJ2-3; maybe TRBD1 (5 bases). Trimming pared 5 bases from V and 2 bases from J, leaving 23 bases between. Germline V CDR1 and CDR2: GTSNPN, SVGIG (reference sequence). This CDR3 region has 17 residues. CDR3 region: CAWGPSFGTGYTDTQYF. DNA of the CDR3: TGTGCCTGGGGCCCATCTTTCGGCACAGGTTACACAGATACGCAGTATTTT.

The CDR3 DNA sequence: TGCAGTTTAAGGCCTCAGGCTAACACAGATACGCAGTATTTT. Residues: CSLRPQANTDTQYF. J is TRBJ2-3 and V is TRBV20-1; no firm D call. The CDR3 loop spans 14 amino acids. Germline CDR1 and CDR2: DFQATT and SNEGSKA (reference sequence). Trimming took off 8 bases at V and 2 bases at J, with 17 bases between the two ends.

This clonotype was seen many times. The CDR3 spells CASSQGTAGGELFF. The CDR3 DNA follows: TGTGCCAGCAGCCAAGGGACAGCCGGCGGGGAGCTGTTTTTT. This sequence joins TRBV3-1 and TRBJ2-2; D may be TRBD1 (6 bases). Deletions cut 1 base from V and 7 bases from J, with 10 bases between. Germline values: CDR1 LGHDT, CDR2 YNNKEL (reference sequence). The CDR3 loop spans 14 amino acids.

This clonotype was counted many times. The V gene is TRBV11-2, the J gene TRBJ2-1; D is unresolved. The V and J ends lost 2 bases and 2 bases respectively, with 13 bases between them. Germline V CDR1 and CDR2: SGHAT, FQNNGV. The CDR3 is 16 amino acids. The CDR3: CASSLKSTDTYNEQFF. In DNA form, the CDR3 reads TGTGCCAGCAGCTTAAAATCGACGGATACCTACAATGAGCAGTTCTTC.

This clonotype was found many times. In DNA form, the CDR3 reads TGTGCCAGCAGTTACCCCTGGACCGCTTCTGGAAACACCATATATTTT. Protein sequence: CASSYPWTASGNTIYF. V gene TRBV6-2 or TRBV6-3 combines with J gene TRBJ1-3, with D uncertain. The germline gives CDR1 MNHEY, CDR2 SVGEGT. V shed 2 bases and J shed 1 base, with 12 bases lying between them. The CDR3 runs to 16 residues.

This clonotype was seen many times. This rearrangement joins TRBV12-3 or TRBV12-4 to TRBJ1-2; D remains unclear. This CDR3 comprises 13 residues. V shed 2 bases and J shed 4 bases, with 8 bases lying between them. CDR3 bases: TGTGCCAGCAGTTTATCGGATATCTATGGCTACACCTTC. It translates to CASSLSDIYGYTF.

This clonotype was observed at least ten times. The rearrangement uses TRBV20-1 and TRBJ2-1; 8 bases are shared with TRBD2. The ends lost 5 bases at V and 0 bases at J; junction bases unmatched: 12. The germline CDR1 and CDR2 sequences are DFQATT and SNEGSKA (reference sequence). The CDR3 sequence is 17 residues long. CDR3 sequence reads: CSAWGGWLAGSYNEQFF. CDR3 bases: TGCAGTGCTTGGGGGGGATGGCTAGCGGGCTCCTACAATGAGCAGTTCTTC.

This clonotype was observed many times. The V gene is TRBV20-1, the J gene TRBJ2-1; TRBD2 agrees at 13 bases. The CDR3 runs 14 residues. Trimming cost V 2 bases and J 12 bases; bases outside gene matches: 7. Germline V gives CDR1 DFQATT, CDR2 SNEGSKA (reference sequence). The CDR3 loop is CSARMMGLAGPQFF. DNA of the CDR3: TGCAGTGCTAGAATGATGGGACTAGCGGGACCGCAGTTCTTC.

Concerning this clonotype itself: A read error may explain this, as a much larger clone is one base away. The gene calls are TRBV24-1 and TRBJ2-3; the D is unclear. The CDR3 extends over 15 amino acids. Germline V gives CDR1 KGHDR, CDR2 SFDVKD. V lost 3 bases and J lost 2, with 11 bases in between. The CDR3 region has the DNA TGTGCCACCAGTGATGCTCAGGCATACACAGATACGCAGTATTTT. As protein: CATSDAQAYTDTQYF.

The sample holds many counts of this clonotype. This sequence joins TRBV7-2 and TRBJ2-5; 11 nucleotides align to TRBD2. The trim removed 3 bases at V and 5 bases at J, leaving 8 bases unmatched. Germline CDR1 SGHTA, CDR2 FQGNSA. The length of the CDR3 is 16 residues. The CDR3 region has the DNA TGTGCCAGCAGCTTGTTAGCGGGAGGGGTTTATGAGACCCAGTACTTC. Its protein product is CASSLLAGGVYETQYF.

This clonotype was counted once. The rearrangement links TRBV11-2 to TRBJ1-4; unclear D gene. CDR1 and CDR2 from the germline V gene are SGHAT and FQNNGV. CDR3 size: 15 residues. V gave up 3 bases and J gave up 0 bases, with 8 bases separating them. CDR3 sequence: CASSLWAATNEKLFF. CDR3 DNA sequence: TGTGCCAGCAGCTTGTGGGCTGCAACTAATGAAAAACTGTTTTTT.

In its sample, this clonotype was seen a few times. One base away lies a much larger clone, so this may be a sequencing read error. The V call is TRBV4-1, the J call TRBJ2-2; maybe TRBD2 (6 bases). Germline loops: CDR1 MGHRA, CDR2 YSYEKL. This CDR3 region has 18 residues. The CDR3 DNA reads TGCGCCGGCAGCCAAGGGGCTCTAGCGAAGATTCGCACCGGGGAGCTGTTTTTT. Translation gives CAGSQGALAKIRTGELFF.

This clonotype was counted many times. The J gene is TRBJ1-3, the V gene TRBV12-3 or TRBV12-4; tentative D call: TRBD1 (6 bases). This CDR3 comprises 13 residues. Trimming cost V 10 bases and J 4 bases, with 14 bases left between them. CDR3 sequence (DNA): TGTGCCATCCTTAACAGGGTCGGAAACACCATATATTTT. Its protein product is CAILNRVGNTIYF.

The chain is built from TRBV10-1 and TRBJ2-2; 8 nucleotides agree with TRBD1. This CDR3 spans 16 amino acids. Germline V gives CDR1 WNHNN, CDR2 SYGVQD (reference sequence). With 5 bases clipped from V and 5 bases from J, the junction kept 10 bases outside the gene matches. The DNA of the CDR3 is TGCGCCAGCAGTCGTGGACAGGGCGAGGGGACCGGGGAGCTGTTTTTT. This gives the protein CASSRGQGEGTGELFF.

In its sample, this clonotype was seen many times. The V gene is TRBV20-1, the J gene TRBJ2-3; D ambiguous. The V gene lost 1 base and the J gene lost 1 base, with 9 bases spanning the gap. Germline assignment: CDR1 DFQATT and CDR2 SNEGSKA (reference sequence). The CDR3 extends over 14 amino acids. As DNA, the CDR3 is TGCAGTGCTAGAGTCAGCGCCCGCACAGATACGCAGTATTTT. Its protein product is CSARVSARTDTQYF.